This TCR beta chain stems from a study of blood T cells in healthy people across ages. Study details: About one barcoded beta molecule per two T cells came from capture by template switching.

Comments on this clonotype: Its antigen is as yet unknown.

Deletions cut 0 bases from V and 0 bases from J, with 12 bases between. The V gene's germline CDR1 is SGHRS and CDR2 YFSETQ. The CDR3 runs to 17 residues. Notes on the study in general: Greater diversity and more naive CD4+ cells were seen in long-lived donors than in aged donors. Naive and antigen-experienced cells could not be conclusively compared, given unsorted PBMCs. TCR beta diversity correlated strongly with naive T cell percentage.

Combining a sample-barcoded 5' primer with a J-beta primer mix, a second PCR ran for roughly 7 to 12 cycles. TCRdb called the 5' RACE reads again in MiXCR, with one record for every CDR3 protein. This table has about 800,000 distinct CDR3 sequences, 58% appearing once. The sample consisted of blood. The chain uses TRBV5-1 and TRBJ2-2; possible D gene TRBD1, 5 bases. The receptor's source is a man in his thirties or forties in good health. The CDR3 here is CASSLGASGSNTGELFF. Written as DNA, the CDR3 is TGCGCCAGCAGCTTGGGGGCGTCAGGGTCGAACACCGGGGAGCTGTTTTTT.